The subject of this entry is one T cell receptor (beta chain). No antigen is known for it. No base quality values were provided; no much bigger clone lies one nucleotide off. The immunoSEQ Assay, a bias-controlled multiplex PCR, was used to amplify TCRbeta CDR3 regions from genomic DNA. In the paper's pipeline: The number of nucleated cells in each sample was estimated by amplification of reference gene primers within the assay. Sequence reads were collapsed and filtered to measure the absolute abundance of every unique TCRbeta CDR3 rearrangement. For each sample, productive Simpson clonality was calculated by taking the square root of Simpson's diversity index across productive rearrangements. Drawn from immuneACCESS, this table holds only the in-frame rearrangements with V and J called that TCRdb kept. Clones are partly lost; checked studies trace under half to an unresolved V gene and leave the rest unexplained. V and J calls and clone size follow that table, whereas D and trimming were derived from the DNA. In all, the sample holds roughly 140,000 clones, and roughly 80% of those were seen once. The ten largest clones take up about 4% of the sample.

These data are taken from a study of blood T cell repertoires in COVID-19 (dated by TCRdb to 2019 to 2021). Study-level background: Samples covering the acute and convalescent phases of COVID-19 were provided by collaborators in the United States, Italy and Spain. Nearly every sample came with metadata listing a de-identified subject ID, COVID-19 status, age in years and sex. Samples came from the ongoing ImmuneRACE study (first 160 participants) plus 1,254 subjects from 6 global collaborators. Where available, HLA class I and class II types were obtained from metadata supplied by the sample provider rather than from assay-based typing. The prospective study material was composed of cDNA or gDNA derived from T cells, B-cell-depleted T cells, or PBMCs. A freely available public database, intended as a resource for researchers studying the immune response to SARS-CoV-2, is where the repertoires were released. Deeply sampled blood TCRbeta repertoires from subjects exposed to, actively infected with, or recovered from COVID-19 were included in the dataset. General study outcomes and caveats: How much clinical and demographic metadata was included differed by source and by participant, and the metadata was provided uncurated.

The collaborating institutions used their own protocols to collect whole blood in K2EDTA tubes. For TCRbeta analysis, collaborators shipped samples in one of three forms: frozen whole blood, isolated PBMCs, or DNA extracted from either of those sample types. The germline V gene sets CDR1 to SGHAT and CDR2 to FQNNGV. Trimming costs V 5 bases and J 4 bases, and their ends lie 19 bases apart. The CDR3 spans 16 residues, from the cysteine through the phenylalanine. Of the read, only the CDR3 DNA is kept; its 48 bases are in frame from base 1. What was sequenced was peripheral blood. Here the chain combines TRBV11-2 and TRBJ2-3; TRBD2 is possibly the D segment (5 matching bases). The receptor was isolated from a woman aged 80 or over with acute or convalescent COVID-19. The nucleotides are TGTGCCAGCAGCCCAGGCGCGGGCCCCGGACCAGATACGCAGTATTTT. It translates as CASSPGAGPGPDTQYF.